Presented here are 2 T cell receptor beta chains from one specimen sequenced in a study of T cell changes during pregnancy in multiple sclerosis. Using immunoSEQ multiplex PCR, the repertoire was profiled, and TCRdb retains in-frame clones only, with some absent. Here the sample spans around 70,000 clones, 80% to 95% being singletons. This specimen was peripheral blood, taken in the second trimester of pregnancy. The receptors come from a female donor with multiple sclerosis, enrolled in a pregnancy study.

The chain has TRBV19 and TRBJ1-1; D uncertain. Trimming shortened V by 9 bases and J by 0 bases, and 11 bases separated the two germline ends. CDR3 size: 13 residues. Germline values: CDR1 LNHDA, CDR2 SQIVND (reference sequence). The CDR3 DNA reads TGTGCCAGCGCGATGAGGGTGAACACTGAAGCTTTCTTT. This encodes CASAMRVNTEAFF.

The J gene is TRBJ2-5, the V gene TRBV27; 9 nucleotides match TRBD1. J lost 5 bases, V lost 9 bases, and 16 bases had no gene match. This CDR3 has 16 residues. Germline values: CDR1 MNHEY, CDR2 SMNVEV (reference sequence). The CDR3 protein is CASTTSYGTGLETQYF. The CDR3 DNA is TGTGCCAGTACTACCAGTTATGGGACAGGGTTGGAGACCCAGTACTTC.